This T cell receptor (beta chain) was found in a study of graft-versus-host responses after intestinal transplantation. Study-level information: Transplantation in recipients was multivisceral, liver-intestinal, or isolated intestinal. The study's findings and limits: Some GvH clones were seen earlier in gut or blood, suggesting intestinal origin.

The repertoire was sequenced with immunoSEQ multiplex PCR; TCRdb's copy has only in-frame clones and lacks some. The data show under 30,000 clones, just under 95% seen once. The CDR3 is made up of 16 amino acids. Germline V lookup: CDR1 SNHLY, CDR2 FYNNEI. With 5 bases clipped from V and 0 bases from J, the junction kept 6 bases outside the gene matches. In the case of this clone: The antigen remains unidentified.

This sequence joins TRBV2 and TRBJ2-2; 7 positions agree with TRBD2. This receptor was identified in a human patient who received an intestinal transplant, so some T cells may come from the graft donor. Source: PBMCs, taken 30 days after intestinal transplant. CDR3 nucleotide sequence: TGTGCCAGCAGTCCAGCGGGACTTACGAACACCGGGGAGCTGTTTTTT. Its protein is CASSPAGLTNTGELFF.